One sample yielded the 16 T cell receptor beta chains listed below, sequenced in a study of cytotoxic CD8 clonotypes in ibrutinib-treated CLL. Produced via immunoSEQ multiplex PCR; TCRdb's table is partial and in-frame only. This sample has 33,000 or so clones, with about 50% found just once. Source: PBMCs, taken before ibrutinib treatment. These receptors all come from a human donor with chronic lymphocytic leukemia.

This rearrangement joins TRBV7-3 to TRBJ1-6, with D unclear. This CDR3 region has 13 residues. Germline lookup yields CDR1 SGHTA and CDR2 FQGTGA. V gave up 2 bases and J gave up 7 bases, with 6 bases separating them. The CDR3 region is CASSLVQNSPLHF. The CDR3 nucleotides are TGTGCCAGCAGCTTAGTACAGAATTCACCCCTCCACTTT.

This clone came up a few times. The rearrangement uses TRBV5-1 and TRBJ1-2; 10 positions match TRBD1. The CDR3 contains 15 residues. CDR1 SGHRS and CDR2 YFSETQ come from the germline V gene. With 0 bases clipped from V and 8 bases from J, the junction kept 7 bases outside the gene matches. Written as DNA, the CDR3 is TGCGCCAGCAGCTTGGCGGGACAGGGGTTTGAAGGCTACACCTTC. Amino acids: CASSLAGQGFEGYTF. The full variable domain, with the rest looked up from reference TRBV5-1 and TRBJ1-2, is KAGVTQTPRYLIKTRGQQVTLSCSPISGHRSVSWYQQTPGQGLQFLFEYFSETQRNKGNFPGRFSGRQFSNSRSEMNVSTLELGDSALYLCASSLAGQGFEGYTFGSGTRLTVV.

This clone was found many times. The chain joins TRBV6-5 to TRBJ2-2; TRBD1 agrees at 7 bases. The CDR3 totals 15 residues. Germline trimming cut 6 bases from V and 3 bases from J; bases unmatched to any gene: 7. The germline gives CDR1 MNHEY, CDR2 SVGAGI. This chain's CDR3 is CASRPGQFHTGELFF. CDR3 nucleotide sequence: TGTGCCAGCAGGCCGGGACAGTTCCACACCGGGGAGCTGTTTTTT.

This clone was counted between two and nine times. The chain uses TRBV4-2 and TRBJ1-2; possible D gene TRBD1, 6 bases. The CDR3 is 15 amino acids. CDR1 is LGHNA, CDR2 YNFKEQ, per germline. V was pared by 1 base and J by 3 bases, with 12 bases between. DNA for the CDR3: TGTGCCAGCAGCCAAGCAACAGGGAACTACTATGGCTACACCTTC. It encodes CASSQATGNYYGYTF.

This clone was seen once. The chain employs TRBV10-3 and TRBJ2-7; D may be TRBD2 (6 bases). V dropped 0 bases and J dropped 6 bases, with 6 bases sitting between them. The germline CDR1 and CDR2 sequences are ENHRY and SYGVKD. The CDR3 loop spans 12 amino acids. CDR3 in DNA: TGTGCCATCAGTGAGTCAGCGGGCGAGCAGTACTTC. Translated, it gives CAISESAGEQYF.

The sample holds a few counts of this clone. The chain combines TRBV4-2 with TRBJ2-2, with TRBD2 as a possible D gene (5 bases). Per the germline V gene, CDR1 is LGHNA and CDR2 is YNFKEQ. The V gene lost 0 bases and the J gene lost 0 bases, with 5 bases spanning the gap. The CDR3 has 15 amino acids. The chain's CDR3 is CASSQELANTGELFF. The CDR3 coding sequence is TGTGCCAGCAGCCAAGAACTAGCGAACACCGGGGAGCTGTTTTTT.

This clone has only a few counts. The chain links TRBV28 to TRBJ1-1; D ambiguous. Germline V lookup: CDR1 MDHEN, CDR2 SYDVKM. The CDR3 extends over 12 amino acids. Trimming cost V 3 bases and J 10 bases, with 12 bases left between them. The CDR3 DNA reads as TGTGCCAGCAGTTTCGGCACCCTTGGAGCTTTCTTT. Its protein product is CASSFGTLGAFF.

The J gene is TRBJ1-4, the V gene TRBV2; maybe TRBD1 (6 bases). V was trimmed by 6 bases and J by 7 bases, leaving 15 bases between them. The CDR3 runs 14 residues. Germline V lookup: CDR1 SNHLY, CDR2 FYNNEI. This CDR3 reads CASRVTGPVEKLFF. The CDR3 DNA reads TGTGCCAGCAGGGTAACAGGGCCGGTTGAAAAACTGTTTTTT.

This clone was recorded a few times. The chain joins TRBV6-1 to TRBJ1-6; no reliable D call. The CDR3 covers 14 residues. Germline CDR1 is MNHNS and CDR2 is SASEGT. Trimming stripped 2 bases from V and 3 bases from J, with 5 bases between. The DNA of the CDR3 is TGTGCCAGCAGTGAAAGTCGCTATAATTCACCCCTCCACTTT. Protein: CASSESRYNSPLHF.

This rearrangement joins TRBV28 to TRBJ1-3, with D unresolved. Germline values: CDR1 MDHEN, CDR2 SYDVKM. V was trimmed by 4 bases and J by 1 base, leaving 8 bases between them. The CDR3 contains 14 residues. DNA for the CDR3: TGTGCCAGCAGTTCCGCGGATTCTGGAAACACCATATATTTT. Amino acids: CASSSADSGNTIYF.

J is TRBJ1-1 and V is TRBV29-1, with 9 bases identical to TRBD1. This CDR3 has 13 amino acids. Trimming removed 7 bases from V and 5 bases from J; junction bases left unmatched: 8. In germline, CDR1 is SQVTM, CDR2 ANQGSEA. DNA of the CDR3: TGCAGCGGTGGGGTGACAGGGGGGACTGAAGCTTTCTTT. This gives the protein CSGGVTGGTEAFF.

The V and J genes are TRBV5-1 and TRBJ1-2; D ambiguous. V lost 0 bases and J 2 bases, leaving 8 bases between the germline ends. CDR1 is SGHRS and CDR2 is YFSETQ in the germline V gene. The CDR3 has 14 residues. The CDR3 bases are TGCGCCAGCAGCTTGGATCCGGGAAACTATGGCTACACCTTC. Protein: CASSLDPGNYGYTF.

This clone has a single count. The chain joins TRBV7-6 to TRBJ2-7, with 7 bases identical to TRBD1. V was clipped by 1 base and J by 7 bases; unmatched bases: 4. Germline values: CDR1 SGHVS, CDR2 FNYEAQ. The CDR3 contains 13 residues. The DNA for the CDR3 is TGTGCCAGCAGCTTAGGGAACAGGGGAGAGCAGTACTTC. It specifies CASSLGNRGEQYF.

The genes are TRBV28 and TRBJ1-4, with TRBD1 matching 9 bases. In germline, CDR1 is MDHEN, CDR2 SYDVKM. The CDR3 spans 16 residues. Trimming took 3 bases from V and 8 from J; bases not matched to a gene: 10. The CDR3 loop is CASSFGAGQGDEKLFF. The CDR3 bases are TGTGCCAGCAGTTTTGGTGCGGGACAGGGCGACGAAAAACTGTTTTTT.

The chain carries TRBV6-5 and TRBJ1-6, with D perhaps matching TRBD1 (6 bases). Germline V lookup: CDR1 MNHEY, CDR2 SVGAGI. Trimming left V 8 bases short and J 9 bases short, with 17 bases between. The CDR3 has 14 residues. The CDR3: CASRYGQSFSPLHF. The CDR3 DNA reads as TGTGCCAGCCGCTATGGACAGTCTTTTTCACCCCTCCACTTT.

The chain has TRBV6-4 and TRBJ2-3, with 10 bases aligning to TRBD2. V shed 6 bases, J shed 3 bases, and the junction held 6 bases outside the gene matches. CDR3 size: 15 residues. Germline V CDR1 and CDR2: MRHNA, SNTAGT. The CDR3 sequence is CASSSGGLATDTQYF. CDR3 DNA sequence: TGTGCCAGCAGCTCGGGGGGACTAGCGACAGATACGCAGTATTTT.